Presented here are 8 T cell receptor beta chains from one specimen sequenced in a study of tumor and adjacent non-tumor tissue in lung cancer. The template was RNA from unsorted bulk tissue. This non-tumor lung sample came from over 3 cm beyond the tumor edge. The library came from three nested PCR rounds adapted from ARM-PCR protocols. A single record per CDR3 protein comes from TCRdb applying MiXCR to the multiplex PCR reads. The data contain 70,000 to 90,000 distinct CDR3 sequences, around 70% of them seen just once; the ten biggest clones take up roughly a quarter. Sequenced: distant non-tumor lung tissue. These receptors all come from a woman in her forties or fifties with non-small cell lung cancer.

A note on this clonotype: A read error may be the cause here, since a much bigger clone is one base away. The rearrangement links TRBV4-2 to TRBJ2-3; 10 nucleotides line up with TRBD1. Germline-derived CDR1 and CDR2 are LGHNA and YNFKEQ. V was clipped by 1 base and J by 4 bases; unmatched bases: 11. The CDR3 contains 18 residues. Here the CDR3 DNA reads TGTGCCAGCAGCCAAGGGACAGGGGGGATGATTGGTTCAGATACGCAGTATTTT. Its translation is CASSQGTGGMIGSDTQYF.

Points on this clonotype: Germline and junction disagree at one end, which may indicate a read error. The rearrangement links TRBV6-1 to TRBJ2-5; weak D call: TRBD2 (5 bases). Germline V CDR1 and CDR2: MNHNS, SASEGT. The length of the CDR3 is 11 residues. The CDR3, as DNA: TGTGCCAGCAGAAAGGAGGCCGTGGGGAAGTTC. This encodes CASRKEAVGKF.

As to this clonotype: It may be a read error: a sequence one base away is much more abundant. The DNA of the CDR3 is TGTGCCAGCAGCGTGGGACAGAATCAGCCCCAGCATTTT. This translates into CASSVGQNQPQHF. V is TRBV5-4 and J is TRBJ1-5; 7 nucleotides align to TRBD1. Germline V gives CDR1 SGHNT, CDR2 YYREEE (reference sequence). J lost 4 bases, V lost 4 bases, and 2 bases had no gene match. The CDR3 covers 13 residues.

On this clonotype itself: The junction shows a germline mismatch at one end, possibly a read error. The chain uses TRBV6-6 and TRBJ2-1; D uncertain. The CDR3 length is 16 residues. Germline assignment: CDR1 MNHNY and CDR2 SVGAGI (reference sequence). The CDR3 loop is CASSSTKRVSNNEQFF. For the CDR3, the DNA is TGTGCCAGCAGTTCGACCAAGAGAGTGAGTAACAATGAACAGTTCTTC.

This sequence joins TRBV11-2 and TRBJ2-1; a possible D gene is TRBD2 (5 bases). Per germline, CDR1 SGHAT and CDR2 FQNNGV. This CDR3 has 15 amino acids. The CDR3 region has the DNA TGTGGCCGCAGCTTATGTGGGAGTTCATACGATGAGCAGTTCTTC. This translates into CGRSLCGSSYDEQFF.

This clonotype was seen ten or more times. The CDR3: CASSQDVGMNYNEQFF. CDR3 bases: TGCGCCAGCAGCCAAGATGTGGGGATGAACTACAATGAGCAGTTCTTC. This chain uses TRBV4-1 with TRBJ2-1; D unclear. V gave up 0 bases and J gave up 3 bases, with 12 bases separating them. Germline CDR1 reads MGHRA; CDR2 reads YSYEKL. The CDR3 has 16 amino acids.

This chain connects TRBV5-1 to TRBJ2-1; unclear D gene. The CDR3 runs 11 residues. Germline CDR1 and CDR2: SGHRS and YFSETQ. V gave up 7 bases and J gave up 3 bases, with 5 bases separating them. The CDR3 DNA reads as TGCGCCAGCTCTGACTACAATGAGCAGTTCTTC. It codes for CASSDYNEQFF.

A note on this clonotype: A much more abundant neighbour one base away suggests this may be a read error. This chain connects TRBV6-1 to TRBJ2-1; D possibly corresponds to TRBD2 (5 bases). The CDR3 has 13 amino acids. CDR1 and CDR2 from the germline V gene are MNHNS and SASEGT. The CDR3 protein is CARSEGRFNEQFF. Written as DNA, the CDR3 is TGTGCCAGGAGTGAAGGGAGATTCAATGAGCAGTTCTTC.